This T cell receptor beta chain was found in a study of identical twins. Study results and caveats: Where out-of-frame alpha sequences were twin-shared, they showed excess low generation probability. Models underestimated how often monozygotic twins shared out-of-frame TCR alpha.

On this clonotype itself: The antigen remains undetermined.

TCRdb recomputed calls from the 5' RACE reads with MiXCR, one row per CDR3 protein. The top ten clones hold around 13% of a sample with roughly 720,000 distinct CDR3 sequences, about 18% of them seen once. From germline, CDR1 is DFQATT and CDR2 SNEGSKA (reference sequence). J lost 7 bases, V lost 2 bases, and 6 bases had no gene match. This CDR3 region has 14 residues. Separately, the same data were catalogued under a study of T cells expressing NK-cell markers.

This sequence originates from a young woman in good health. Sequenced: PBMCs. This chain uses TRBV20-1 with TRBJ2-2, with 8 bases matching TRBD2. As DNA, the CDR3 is TGCAGTGCTAGATACGGGGGGGCGGTCGGGGAGCTGTTTTTT. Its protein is CSARYGGAVGELFF.